A single sample is the source of the 30 T cell receptor beta chains below, sequenced in a study of breast tumors, draining lymph nodes, adjacent tissues. TCRdb re-called the multiplex PCR reads through MiXCR, storing one row per CDR3 protein. Of 200,000 or so distinct CDR3 sequences listed, approximately 33% are singletons. Breast cancer patients provided tissue from their axillary draining lymph nodes. Sequenced sample: axillary lymph node tissue. These receptors originate from a female donor with breast cancer. Some clones in this sample may be carry-over from other donors' samples.

This clonotype was counted many times. V gene TRBV18 combines with J gene TRBJ1-4; D not certain. The germline gives CDR1 KGHSH, CDR2 LQKENI. This CDR3 is 12 amino acids long. Trimming pared 5 bases from V and 1 base from J, leaving 2 bases between. The CDR3 nucleotides read TGTGCCAGCTCAGTAACTAATGAAAAACTGTTTTTT. Its protein is CASSVTNEKLFF.

This clonotype was recorded once. The chain has TRBV11-2 and TRBJ1-1; possible D gene TRBD1, 6 bases. The CDR3 totals 15 residues. CDR1 and CDR2 from the germline V gene are SGHAT and FQNNGV. V lost 4 bases and J 4 bases, leaving 16 bases between the germline ends. The CDR3 loop reads CASSSSGVTGTEAFF. The CDR3 coding sequence is TGTGCCAGCAGCTCTTCAGGGGTGACAGGCACTGAAGCTTTCTTT.

This sequence joins TRBV2 and TRBJ2-3; the D gene is possibly TRBD1 (6 bases). V lost 2 bases and J lost 5, with 11 bases in between. The V gene's germline CDR1 is SNHLY and CDR2 FYNNEI. This CDR3 has 14 amino acids. The CDR3 region is CASSETGTRDTQYF. The CDR3 coding sequence is TGTGCCAGCAGTGAAACTGGGACAAGAGATACGCAGTATTTT. Combining the CDR3 with reference TRBV2 and TRBJ2-3 gives the whole variable domain EPEVTQTPSHQVTQMGQEVILRCVPISNHLYFYWYRQILGQKVEFLVSFYNNEISEKSEIFDDQFSVERPDGSNFTLKIRSTKLEDSAMYFCASSETGTRDTQYFGPGTRLTVL.

The sample holds many counts of this clonotype. V and J are TRBV24-1 and TRBJ2-1, with 9 nucleotides matching TRBD2. Germline CDR1 reads KGHDR; CDR2 reads SFDVKD. The trim removed 2 bases at V and 4 bases at J, leaving 5 bases unmatched. CDR3 size: 16 residues. CDR3 sequence reads: CATSDYGGRGYNEQFF. The DNA of the CDR3 is TGTGCCACCAGTGATTACGGCGGGAGGGGGTACAATGAGCAGTTCTTC.

The chain has TRBV19 and TRBJ1-1; D unclear. Germline V gene sequence: CDR1 LNHDA, CDR2 SQIVND (reference sequence). The CDR3 has 15 residues. V gave up 3 bases and J gave up 1 base, with 12 bases separating them. Here the CDR3 DNA reads TGTGCCAGTAGTATCTTGCGGACGGCGAACACTGAAGCTTTCTTT. Translated, it gives CASSILRTANTEAFF.

The chain uses TRBV18 and TRBJ1-2; the D is unclear. The CDR3 spans 13 residues. V shed 3 bases and J shed 7 bases, with 12 bases lying between them. Germline V gene lookup returns CDR1 KGHSH and CDR2 LQKENI. The CDR3 DNA sequence: TGTGCCAGCTCACCCCCTACTAAGGGTGGCTACACCTTC. Its protein product is CASSPPTKGGYTF.

To note about this clonotype: The junction shows a germline mismatch at one end, possibly a read error. The V gene is TRBV6-1, the J gene TRBJ2-1; D gene ambiguous. CDR3 size: 14 residues. Germline CDR1 MNHNS, CDR2 SASEGT. CDR3 in amino acids: CASNPYGSYSEQFF. The CDR3 nucleotides are TGTGCCAGCAATCCTTACGGCTCCTACAGTGAGCAGTTCTTC.

V is TRBV2 and J is TRBJ2-3; 7 nucleotides match TRBD1. This CDR3 is 13 amino acids long. Losses at the gene ends were 8 bases for V and 6 bases for J; bases not matched to a gene: 8. Germline V gives CDR1 SNHLY, CDR2 FYNNEI. The CDR3 DNA sequence: TGTGCCAGCCGCCTCGGCAGGGGGGATACGCAGTATTTT. It yields the protein CASRLGRGDTQYF.

This clonotype was seen many times. V and J are TRBV4-3 and TRBJ1-4; 12 bases align to TRBD1. The CDR3 runs 19 residues. V was clipped by 0 bases and J by 4 bases; unmatched bases: 9. The germline CDR1 and CDR2 sequences are LGHNA and YSLEER. Here the CDR3 reads CASSQEGPGQGAYNEKLFF. The CDR3 region has the DNA TGCGCCAGCAGCCAAGAGGGACCGGGACAGGGGGCTTATAATGAAAAACTGTTTTTT.

With regard to this clonotype: One end of the junction varies from germline; a read error may be responsible. The chain joins TRBV18 to TRBJ2-5, with D uncertain. This CDR3 has 12 residues. CDR1 and CDR2 from the germline V gene are KGHSH and LQKENI. The CDR3 spells CAGSQTEETQYF. The CDR3 nucleotides are TGTGCCGGCTCACAGACTGAGGAGACCCAGTACTTC.

There are many counts of this clonotype. The V call is TRBV14, the J call TRBJ2-3; D is unresolved. The ends were cut back, 5 bases at V and 2 bases at J, with 17 bases in the middle. The CDR3 contains 16 residues. Per the germline V gene, CDR1 is SGHDN and CDR2 is FVKESK. CDR3 region: CASSSLVVSNTDTQYF. CDR3 sequence (DNA): TGTGCCAGCAGCTCCTTAGTAGTCTCGAACACAGATACGCAGTATTTT.

The V call is TRBV2, the J call TRBJ2-5; D may be TRBD2 (7 bases). Between the trimmed V and J ends, which lost 6 bases and 5 bases, there was a span of 19 bases. CDR3 length: 15 residues. In germline, CDR1 is SNHLY, CDR2 FYNNEI. The CDR3 sequence: CASRKTGLGGETQYF. CDR3 sequence (DNA): TGTGCCAGCAGGAAAACAGGGTTGGGGGGGGAGACCCAGTACTTC.

In DNA form, the CDR3 reads TGCAGTGCTAGAGATTGGACACCTCCTCAAGAGACCCAGCATTTT. As protein: CSARDWTPPQETQHF. V and J are TRBV20-1 and TRBJ1-5; D might be TRBD1 (5 bases). The germline V gene encodes CDR1 DFQATT and CDR2 SNEGSKA (reference sequence). Trimming took 0 bases from V and 11 from J, leaving 20 bases between them. The length of the CDR3 is 15 residues.

This clonotype has a handful of counts. This chain links TRBV7-6 with TRBJ1-1; D gene ambiguous. In germline, CDR1 is SGHVS, CDR2 FNYEAQ. The CDR3 is 13 residues long. V lost 5 bases, J lost 8 bases, and 15 bases lay in between. The CDR3 reads CASSRDARSEAFF. The CDR3 DNA reads as TGTGCCAGCAGCCGAGATGCAAGGTCCGAAGCTTTCTTT.

This clonotype appeared a few times. V usage is TRBV5-6 and J usage is TRBJ2-4; the match to TRBD2 covers 8 bases. CDR1 SGHDT and CDR2 YYEEEE come from the germline V gene. V was pared by 2 bases and J by 8 bases, with 9 bases of the junction left unmatched. The CDR3 sequence is 15 residues long. This CDR3 is CASSFSISGTDIQYF. The CDR3, as DNA: TGTGCCAGCAGCTTTTCCATTAGCGGGACGGACATTCAGTACTTC.

Comment on this clonotype: A clone one base away is much larger, so this may be a read error. The gene calls are TRBV11-2 and TRBJ2-1; D not resolved. The V end lost 3 bases, the J end lost 9 bases, and 12 bases lay between the germline ends. Per germline, CDR1 SGHAT and CDR2 FQNNGV. CDR3 size: 13 residues. For the CDR3, the DNA is TGTGCCAGCAGCTTTAGGCTTTTGACTGAGCAGTTCTTC. Translation: CASSFRLLTEQFF.

This clonotype was observed at least ten times. CDR3 residues: CASKAVNTGELFF. CDR3 coding DNA: TGTGCCAGTAAAGCGGTGAACACCGGGGAGCTGTTTTTT. V usage is TRBV2 and J usage is TRBJ2-2; TRBD2 might be the D (5 bases). The CDR3 has 13 residues. V lost 9 bases and J lost 1, with 9 bases in between. CDR1 and CDR2 from the germline V gene are SNHLY and FYNNEI.

The V gene is TRBV6-4, the J gene TRBJ2-3; 14 bases agree with TRBD2. There are 14 residues in the CDR3. Germline V gene lookup returns CDR1 MRHNA and CDR2 SNTAGT. V trimming: 11 bases; J trimming: 2 bases; junction bases outside the gene matches: 3. In DNA form, the CDR3 reads TGTGCCCCGGGACTAGCGGGAGTCACAGATACGCAGTATTTT. Encoded protein: CAPGLAGVTDTQYF.

This clonotype occurred a few times. The gene calls are TRBV19 and TRBJ1-1; the D is unclear. Germline CDR1 and CDR2: LNHDA and SQIVND (reference sequence). The CDR3 loop spans 11 amino acids. V lost 1 base, J lost 7 bases, and 4 bases lay in between. CDR3 nucleotides: TGTGCCAGTAGTATAGCAGTTGAAGCTTTCTTT. Encoded protein: CASSIAVEAFF. The full variable domain, rest sourced from reference TRBV19 and TRBJ1-1, is DGGITQSPKYLFRKEGQNVTLSCEQNLNHDAMYWYRQDPGQGLRLIYYSQIVNDFQKGDIAEGYSVSREKKESFPLTVTSAQKNPTAFYLCASSIAVEAFFGQGTRLTVV.

Ten or more counts support this clonotype. The chain has TRBV29-1 and TRBJ2-1; D is tentatively TRBD1 or TRBD2 (5 bases each). The length of the CDR3 is 11 residues. Germline CDR1 is SQVTM and CDR2 is ANQGSEA. Deletions cut 5 bases from V and 15 bases from J, with 17 bases between. The CDR3: CSVFSGVQGFF. The CDR3 DNA reads as TGCAGCGTTTTCTCCGGGGTCCAGGGGTTCTTC.

This clonotype occurred many times. The chain joins TRBV2 to TRBJ2-3; TRBD2 might be the D (5 bases). Per the germline V gene, CDR1 is SNHLY and CDR2 is FYNNEI. Between the trimmed V and J ends, which lost 8 bases and 0 bases, there was a span of 12 bases. The CDR3 has 14 amino acids. This chain's CDR3 is CASLPGVSTDTQYF. The CDR3 DNA reads TGTGCCAGCCTCCCCGGGGTGAGCACAGATACGCAGTATTTT.

The chain couples TRBV7-3 to TRBJ2-7, with 8 bases fitting TRBD1. Trimming cost V 5 bases and J 4 bases; bases outside gene matches: 10. CDR3 length: 15 residues. Germline values: CDR1 SGHTA, CDR2 FQGTGA. CDR3 sequence: CASSVSQGALYEQYF. The CDR3 nucleotides are TGTGCCAGCAGCGTATCGCAGGGGGCGCTTTACGAGCAGTACTTC.

This clonotype was seen ten or more times. The chain combines TRBV6-5 with TRBJ1-6, with TRBD1 matching 7 bases. Germline V CDR1 and CDR2: MNHEY, SVGAGI. V lost 5 bases and J lost 0; bases outside the gene matches: 10. This CDR3 has 18 residues. The CDR3 DNA sequence: TGTGCCAGCAGTCCGTACAGGGGCCCTAGCTCCTATAATTCACCCCTCCACTTT. Encoded protein: CASSPYRGPSSYNSPLHF.

At least ten counts were recorded for this clonotype. The chain carries TRBV10-2 and TRBJ1-2; D gene uncertain. V lost 7 bases and J 5 bases, leaving 8 bases between the germline ends. This CDR3 region has 11 residues. Germline values: CDR1 WSHSY, CDR2 SAAADI. CDR3 residues: CASTDQYGYTF. CDR3 DNA: TGCGCCAGCACCGACCAATATGGCTACACCTTC.

This clonotype was observed at least ten times. The chain joins TRBV19 to TRBJ1-2; D is undetermined. CDR1 is LNHDA and CDR2 is SQIVND in the germline V gene (reference sequence). Trimming shortened V by 3 bases and J by 8 bases, and 7 bases separated the two germline ends. CDR3 length: 11 residues. The CDR3 spells CASSIGEGYTF. In nucleotides, the CDR3 is TGTGCCAGTAGTATTGGGGAAGGCTACACCTTC.

This clonotype showed up many times. The genes are TRBV6-5 and TRBJ2-7; 7 bases are shared with TRBD2. CDR1 is MNHEY and CDR2 is SVGAGI in the germline V gene. This CDR3 region has 12 residues. V was clipped by 6 bases and J by 5 bases; unmatched bases: 4. DNA for the CDR3: TGTGCCAGCAGGGGACTATTCAACGAGCAGTACTTC. Residues: CASRGLFNEQYF.

This clonotype was observed once. The junction and the germline gene differ at one end; a read error may be behind it. The genes are TRBV28 and TRBJ2-6; 9 bases map to TRBD1. Per the germline V gene, CDR1 is MDHEN and CDR2 is SYDVKM. The CDR3 runs 17 residues. The CDR3 spells CASSPREQGAGANVPTF. DNA for the CDR3: TGTGCCAGCAGTCCACGAGAACAGGGGGCTGGGGCCAACGTCCCGACTTTC.

The V gene is TRBV29-1, the J gene TRBJ2-3; TRBD1 agrees at 9 bases. The CDR3 length is 15 residues. CDR1 SQVTM and CDR2 ANQGSEA come from the germline V gene. J gave up 2 bases and V 6 bases, and 9 bases lay outside the gene matches. CDR3: CSVSQGAKVTDTQYF. The CDR3 DNA reads as TGCAGCGTCTCACAGGGGGCCAAAGTCACAGATACGCAGTATTTT.

This clonotype was seen repeatedly, ten times or more. CDR3 bases: TGTGCCAGCAGCTTACTCGGAGGGGAGCAGTACTTC. Translated, it gives CASSLLGGEQYF. The rearrangement joins TRBV7-8 to TRBJ2-7; D may be TRBD2 (6 bases). Germline V lookup: CDR1 SGHVS, CDR2 FQNEAQ. Trimming stripped 2 bases from V and 7 bases from J, with 9 bases between. The CDR3 has 12 residues.

This clonotype was seen repeatedly, ten times or more. The rearrangement links TRBV11-3 to TRBJ2-1; 8 positions agree with TRBD2. Germline V gives CDR1 SGHNT, CDR2 YENEEA. Trimming cost V 2 bases and J 12 bases; bases outside gene matches: 6. The CDR3 has 13 amino acids. The CDR3 DNA reads as TGTGCCAGCAGCTTAACGGGGGGGAGGGGGCAGTTCTTC. It is translated as CASSLTGGRGQFF.